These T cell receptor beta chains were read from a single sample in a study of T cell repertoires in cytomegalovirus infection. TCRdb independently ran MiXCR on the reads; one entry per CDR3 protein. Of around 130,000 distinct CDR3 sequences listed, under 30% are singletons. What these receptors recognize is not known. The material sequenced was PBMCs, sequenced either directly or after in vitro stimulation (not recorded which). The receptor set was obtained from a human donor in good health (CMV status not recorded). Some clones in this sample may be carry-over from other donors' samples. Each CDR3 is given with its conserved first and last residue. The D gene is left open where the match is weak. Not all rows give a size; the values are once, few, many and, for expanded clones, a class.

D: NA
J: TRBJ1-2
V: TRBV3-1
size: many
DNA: TGTGCCAGCAGCCCGGACCTTCGAGCTGGCTACACCTTC
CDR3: CASSPDLRAGYTF

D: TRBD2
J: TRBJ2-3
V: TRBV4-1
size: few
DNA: TGCGCCAGCAGCCAAGTGACTAGCGGGAGTGGTGAGCGGGGAGATACGCAGTATTTT
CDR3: CASSQVTSGSGERGDTQYF

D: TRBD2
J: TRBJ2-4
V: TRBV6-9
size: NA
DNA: TGTGCCAGCAGCCTAATTACCGCGGGAGGGCCGCACATTCAGTACTTC
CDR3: CASSLITAGGPHIQYF

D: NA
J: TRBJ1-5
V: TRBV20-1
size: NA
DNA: TGCAGTGCTAGAGTCCCCCCCGTGATTAGCAATCAGCCCCAGCATTTT
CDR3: CSARVPPVISNQPQHF

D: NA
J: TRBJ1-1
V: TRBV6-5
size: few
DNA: TGTGCCAGCAGTTACTCGACCCCAGACACTGAAGCTTTCTTT
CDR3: CASSYSTPDTEAFF

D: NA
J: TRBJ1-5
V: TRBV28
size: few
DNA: TGTGCCAGCAGTTTATCCCGGGTCAATCAGCCCCAGCATTTT
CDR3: CASSLSRVNQPQHF

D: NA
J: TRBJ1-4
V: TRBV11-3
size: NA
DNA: TGTGCCAGCAGCCGACAGAAGGGTGAAAAACTGTTTTTT
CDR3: CASSRQKGEKLFF

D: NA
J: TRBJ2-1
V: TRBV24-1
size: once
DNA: TGTGCCACCAGCACTAGTGACACCTACAATGAGCAGTTCTTC
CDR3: CATSTSDTYNEQFF

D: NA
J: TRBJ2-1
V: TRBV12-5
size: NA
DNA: TGTGCTAGTGGCCGTCCGGATGAGCAGTTCTTC
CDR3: CASGRPDEQFF

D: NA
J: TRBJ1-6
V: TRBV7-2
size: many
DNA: TGTGCCAGCAGCTTGGACGGCTATAATTCACCCCTCCACTTT
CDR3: CASSLDGYNSPLHF

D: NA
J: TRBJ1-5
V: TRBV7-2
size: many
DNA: TGTGCCAGCAGCTCCCGTTCGGAACCCCAGCATTTT
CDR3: CASSSRSEPQHF

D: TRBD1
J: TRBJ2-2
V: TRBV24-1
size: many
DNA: TGTGCCACCAGTGATCCAGACAGGGGAACCGGGGAGCTGTTTTTT
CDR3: CATSDPDRGTGELFF

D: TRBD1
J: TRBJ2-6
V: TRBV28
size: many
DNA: TGTGCCAGCAGCGGGGACAGGGGCAAATTAACCTCTGGGGCCAACGTCCTGACTTTC
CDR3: CASSGDRGKLTSGANVLTF

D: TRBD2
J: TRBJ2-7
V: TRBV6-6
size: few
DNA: TGTGCCAGCAGGTCTGGGACTGGGACTAGCAACGAGCAGTACTTC
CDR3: CASRSGTGTSNEQYF

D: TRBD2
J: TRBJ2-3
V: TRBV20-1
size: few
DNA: TGCAGTGCTAGAGATGTACTAGCGGGAGGGCCGCGCGGCACAGATACGCAGTATTTT
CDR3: CSARDVLAGGPRGTDTQYF

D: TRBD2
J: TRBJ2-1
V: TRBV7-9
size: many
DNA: TGTGCCAGCAGCATAACTAGCGGGAGGACTTACAATGAGCAGTTCTTC
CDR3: CASSITSGRTYNEQFF

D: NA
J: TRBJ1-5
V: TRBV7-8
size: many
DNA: TGTGCCAGCAGCTTAGCGGTCTTTGGGGGGAATAACAATCAACCCCAGCATTTT
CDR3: CASSLAVFGGNNNQPQHF

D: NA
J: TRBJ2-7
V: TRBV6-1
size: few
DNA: TGTGCCAGCAGGCACAGGGATTTAACCTACGAGCAGTACTTC
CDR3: CASRHRDLTYEQYF

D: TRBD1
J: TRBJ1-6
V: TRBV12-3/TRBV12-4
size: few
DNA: TGTGCCAGCACCAGGACAGGCATTAATTCACCCCTCCACTTT
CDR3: CASTRTGINSPLHF

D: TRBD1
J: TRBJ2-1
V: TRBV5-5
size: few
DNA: TGTGCCAGCAGCGGGACAGGGGACAATGAGCAGTTCTTC
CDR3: CASSGTGDNEQFF

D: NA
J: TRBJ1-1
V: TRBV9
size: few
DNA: TGTGCCAGCAGCGTAGAGGCAGCGAGGGGCACTGAAGCTTTCTTT
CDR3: CASSVEAARGTEAFF

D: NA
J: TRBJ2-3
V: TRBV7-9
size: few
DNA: TGTGCCAGCAGCTTACGGGGGATTGGCACAGATACGCAGTATTTT
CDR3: CASSLRGIGTDTQYF

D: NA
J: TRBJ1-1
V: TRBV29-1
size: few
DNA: TGCAGCGTTTTCGACTGGGGCGCGTCTAACACTGAAGCTTTCTTT
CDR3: CSVFDWGASNTEAFF

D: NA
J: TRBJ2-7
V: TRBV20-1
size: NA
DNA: TGCAGTGCTAGAGATGTAAGGGGGAGCCTAACTTACGAGCAGTACTTC
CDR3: CSARDVRGSLTYEQYF

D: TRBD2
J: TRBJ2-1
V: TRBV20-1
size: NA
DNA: TGCAGTGCTACCGGGACTACCCTGGATGAGCAGTTCTTC
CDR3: CSATGTTLDEQFF

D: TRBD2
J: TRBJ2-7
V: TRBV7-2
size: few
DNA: TGTGCCAGCAGTCGGACTAGCGGGAGCGCAGTGCAGTACTTC
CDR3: CASSRTSGSAVQYF

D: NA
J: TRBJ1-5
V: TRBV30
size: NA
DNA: TGTGCCTGGAACGAGGGTAGGAATCAGCCCCAGCATTTT
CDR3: CAWNEGRNQPQHF

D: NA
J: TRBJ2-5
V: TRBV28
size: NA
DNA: TGTGCCAGCAGTTCGGGGTGGAAGACCCAGTACTTC
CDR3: CASSSGWKTQYF

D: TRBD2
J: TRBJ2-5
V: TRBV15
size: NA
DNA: TGTGCCACCAGCAGAGATCGGACTAGCGGAGCCCCCCAAGAGACCCAGTACTTC
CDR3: CATSRDRTSGAPQETQYF

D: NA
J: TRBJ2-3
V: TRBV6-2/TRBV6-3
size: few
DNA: TGTGCCAGCAGAGGCGATACGCAGTATTTT
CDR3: CASRGDTQYF

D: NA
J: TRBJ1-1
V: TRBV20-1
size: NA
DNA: TGCAGTGCTAGTCGAGGGGTGAACACTGAAGCTTTCTTT
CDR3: CSASRGVNTEAFF

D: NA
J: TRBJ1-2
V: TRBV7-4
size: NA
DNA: TGTGCCAGCAGCTTAATTCCGGGGGCACTCTTTTATGGCTACACCTTC
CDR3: CASSLIPGALFYGYTF

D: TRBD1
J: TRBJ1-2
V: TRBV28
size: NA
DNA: TGTGCCAGCAGTGGACAGGGCTCCCTTCAATATGGCTACACCTTC
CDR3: CASSGQGSLQYGYTF

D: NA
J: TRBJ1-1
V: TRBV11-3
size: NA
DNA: TGTGCCAGCAGCTTAAGTCAGGGGACGCCGAACACTGAAGCTTTCTTT
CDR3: CASSLSQGTPNTEAFF

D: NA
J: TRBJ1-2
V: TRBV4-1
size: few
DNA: TGCGCCAGCAGCCCCGCCCCGACGGATAACTATGGCTACACCTTC
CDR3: CASSPAPTDNYGYTF

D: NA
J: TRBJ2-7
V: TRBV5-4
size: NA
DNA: TGTGCCAGCAGCTTGCCAGGACCCTACGAGCAGTACTTC
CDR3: CASSLPGPYEQYF

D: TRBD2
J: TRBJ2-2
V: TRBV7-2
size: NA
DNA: TGTGCCAGCAGCTTAAGGCTAGCGGGAGGTGCGAACACCGGGGAGCTGTTTTTT
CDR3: CASSLRLAGGANTGELFF

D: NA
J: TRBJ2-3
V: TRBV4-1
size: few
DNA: TGCGCCAGCAGCCAAGATACAGCTAGAATAGCGCAGTATTTT
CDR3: CASSQDTARIAQYF

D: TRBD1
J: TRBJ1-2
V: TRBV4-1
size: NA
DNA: TGCGCCAGCAGCCAAGATGCCAGGACAGGGACCTATGGCTACACCTTC
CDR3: CASSQDARTGTYGYTF

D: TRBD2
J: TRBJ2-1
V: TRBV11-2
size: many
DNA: TGTGCCAGCAGCCACCCGGTCCAGCGGGAGGGGCTTCAGTTCTTC
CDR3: CASSHPVQREGLQFF

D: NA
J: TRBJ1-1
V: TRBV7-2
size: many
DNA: TGTGCCAGCAGCTTAGACCCAGCCAAGGGGGGGGCTTTCTTT
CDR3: CASSLDPAKGGAFF

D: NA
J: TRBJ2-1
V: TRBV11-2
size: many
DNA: TGTGCCAGCAGCCTCACTAGCCGGAGAGGACAGTTCTTC
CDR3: CASSLTSRRGQFF

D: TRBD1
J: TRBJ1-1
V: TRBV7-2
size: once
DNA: TGTGCCAGCAGCTTAGAGGACAGGGTGGCTTTCTTT
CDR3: CASSLEDRVAFF

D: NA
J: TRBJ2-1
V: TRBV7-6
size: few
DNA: TGTGCCAGCAGCTCGGATAAAAATGAGCAGTTCTTC
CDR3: CASSSDKNEQFF

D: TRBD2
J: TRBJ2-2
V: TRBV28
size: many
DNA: TGTGCCAGCAGACACCTAGCGGGAGGCGGCGGGACCGGGGAGCTGTTTTTT
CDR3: CASRHLAGGGGTGELFF

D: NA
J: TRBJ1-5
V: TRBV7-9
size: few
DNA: TGTGCCAGCAGCTTTTCAACCGTAAATCAGCCCCAGCATTTT
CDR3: CASSFSTVNQPQHF

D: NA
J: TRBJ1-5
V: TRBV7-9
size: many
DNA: TGTGCCAGCAGCCGGACCAATCAGCCCCAGCATTTT
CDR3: CASSRTNQPQHF

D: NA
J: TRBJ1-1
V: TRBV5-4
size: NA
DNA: TGTGCCAGCAGCGCGCAGGGGAGGACTGAAGCTTTCTTT
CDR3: CASSAQGRTEAFF

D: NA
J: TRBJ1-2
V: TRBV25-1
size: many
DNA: TGTGCCAGCAGTGAATACGTCCTCAAGGATATGTATGGCTACACCTTC
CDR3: CASSEYVLKDMYGYTF

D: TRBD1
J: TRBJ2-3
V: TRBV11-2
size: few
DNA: TGTGCCAGCAGCTTAGGACAGGGGGGAACAGATACGCAGTATTTT
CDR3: CASSLGQGGTDTQYF

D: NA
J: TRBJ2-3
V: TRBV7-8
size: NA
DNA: TGTGCCAGCAGCTCCGGGGTACCGAGCACAGATACGCAGTATTTT
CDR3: CASSSGVPSTDTQYF

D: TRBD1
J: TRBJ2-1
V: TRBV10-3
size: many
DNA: TGTGCCACCAGGCTGGAGAGACAGGGGGCAAATGAGCAGTTCTTC
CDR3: CATRLERQGANEQFF

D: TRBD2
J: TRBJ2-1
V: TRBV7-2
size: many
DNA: TGTGCCAGCAGCTTAGGTTTCGGGAGGGGCTCCTACAATGAGCAGTTCTTC
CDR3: CASSLGFGRGSYNEQFF

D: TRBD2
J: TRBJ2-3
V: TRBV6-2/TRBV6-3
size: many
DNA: TGTGCCAGCACTATAGCGGGAGATGGAGATACGCAGTATTTT
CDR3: CASTIAGDGDTQYF

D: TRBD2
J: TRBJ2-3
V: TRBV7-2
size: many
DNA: TGTGCCAGCAGCTTATTAACGGCGGGAGGTGGAGATACGCAGTATTTT
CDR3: CASSLLTAGGGDTQYF